This T cell receptor beta chain was captured by sequencing in a study of CXCR3-negative and CXCR3-positive naive CD8 T cells. UMI-labeled TRB cDNA libraries were prepared by 5' RACE. TCRdb reprocessed the 5' RACE reads, with one entry per CDR3 protein and no DNA. This sample lists approximately 26,000 distinct CDR3 sequences; its ten largest clones have approximately 2.8%. Sequencing used naive CXCR3- CD8+ T cells from blood. Indicated subset: CD45RO-CCR7+CD27+CD95- naive CD8+ T cells lacking CXCR3 (TNR3-). The receptor was isolated from a human donor in good health. Some clones in this sample may be carry-over from other donors' samples.

The CDR3 is CASSLAIEQYF. The V and J genes are TRBV28 and TRBJ2-7. Germline values: CDR1 MDHEN, CDR2 SYDVKM. The CDR3 has 11 amino acids.